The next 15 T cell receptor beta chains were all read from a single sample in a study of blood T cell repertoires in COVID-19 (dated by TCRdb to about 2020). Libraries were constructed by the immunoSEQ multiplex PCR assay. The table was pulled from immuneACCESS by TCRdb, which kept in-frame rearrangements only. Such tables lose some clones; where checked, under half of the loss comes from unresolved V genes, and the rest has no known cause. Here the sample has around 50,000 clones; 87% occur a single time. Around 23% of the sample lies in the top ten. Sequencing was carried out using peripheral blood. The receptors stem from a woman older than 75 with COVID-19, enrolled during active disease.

This CDR3 is CASRGQGRSYEQYF. In DNA form, the CDR3 reads TGTGCCAGTAGGGGACAGGGGCGTTCCTACGAGCAGTACTTC. The chain couples TRBV19 to TRBJ2-7, with TRBD1 matching over 10 bases. Germline CDR1 is LNHDA and CDR2 is SQIVND (reference sequence). After removal of 6 bases from V and 1 base from J, the junction contained 3 bases not matched to a gene. CDR3 length: 14 residues.

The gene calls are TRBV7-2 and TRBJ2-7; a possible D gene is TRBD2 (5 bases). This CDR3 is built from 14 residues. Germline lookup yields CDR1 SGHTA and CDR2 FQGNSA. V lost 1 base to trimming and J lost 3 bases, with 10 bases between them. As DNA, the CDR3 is TGTGCCAGCAGCTTAGACGGCGGGCTCTACGAGCAGTACTTC. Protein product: CASSLDGGLYEQYF.

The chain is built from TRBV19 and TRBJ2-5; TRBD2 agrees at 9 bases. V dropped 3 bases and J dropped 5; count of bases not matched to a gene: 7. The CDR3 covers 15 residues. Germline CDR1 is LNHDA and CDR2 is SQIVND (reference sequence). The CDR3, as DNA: TGTGCCAGTAGTATTCTCGGGACTAGCAGCGAGACCCAGTACTTC. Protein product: CASSILGTSSETQYF.

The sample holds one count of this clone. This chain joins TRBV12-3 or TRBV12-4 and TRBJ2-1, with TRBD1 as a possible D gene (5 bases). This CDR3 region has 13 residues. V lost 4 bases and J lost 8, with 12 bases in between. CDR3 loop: CASSSGRADEQFF. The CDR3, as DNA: TGTGCCAGCAGTTCGGGCAGGGCCGATGAGCAGTTCTTC.

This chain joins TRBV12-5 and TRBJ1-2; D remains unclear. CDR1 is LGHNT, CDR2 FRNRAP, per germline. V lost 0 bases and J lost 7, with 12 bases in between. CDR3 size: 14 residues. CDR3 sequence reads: CASGLVLYPVGYTF. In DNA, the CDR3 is TGTGCTAGTGGTTTGGTACTCTACCCGGTTGGCTACACCTTC.

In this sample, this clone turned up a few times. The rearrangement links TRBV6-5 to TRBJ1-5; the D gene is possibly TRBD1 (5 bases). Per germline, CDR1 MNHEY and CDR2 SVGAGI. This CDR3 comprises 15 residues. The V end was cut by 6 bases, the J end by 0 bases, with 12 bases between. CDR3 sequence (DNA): TGTGCCAGCAGGCCCCGACAGCATAGCAATCAGCCCCAGCATTTT. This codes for CASRPRQHSNQPQHF.

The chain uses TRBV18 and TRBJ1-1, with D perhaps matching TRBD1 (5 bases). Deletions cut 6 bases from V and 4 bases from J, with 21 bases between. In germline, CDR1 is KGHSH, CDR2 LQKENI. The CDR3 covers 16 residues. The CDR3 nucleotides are TGTGCCAGCTCCCTTCAGAGCAGGGCCCTTCTCACTGAAGCTTTCTTT. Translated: CASSLQSRALLTEAFF.

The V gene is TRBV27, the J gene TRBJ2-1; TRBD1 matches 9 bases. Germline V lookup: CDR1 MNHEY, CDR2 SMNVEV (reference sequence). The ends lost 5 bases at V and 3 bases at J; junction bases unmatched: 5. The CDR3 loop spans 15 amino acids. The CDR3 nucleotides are TGTGCCAGCAGTGCCTCGACAGGGGGCTACAATGAGCAGTTCTTC. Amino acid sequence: CASSASTGGYNEQFF.

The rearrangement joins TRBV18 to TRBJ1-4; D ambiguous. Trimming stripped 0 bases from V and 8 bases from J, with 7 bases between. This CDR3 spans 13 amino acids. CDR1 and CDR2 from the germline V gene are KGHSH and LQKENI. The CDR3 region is CASSPPAEEKLFF. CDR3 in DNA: TGTGCCAGCTCACCACCCGCGGAAGAAAAACTGTTTTTT.

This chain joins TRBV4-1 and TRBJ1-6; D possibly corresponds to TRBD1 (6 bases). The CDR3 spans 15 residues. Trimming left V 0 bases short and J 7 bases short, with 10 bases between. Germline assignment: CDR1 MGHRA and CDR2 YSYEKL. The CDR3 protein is CASSQDSGVNSPLHF. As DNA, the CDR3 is TGCGCCAGCAGCCAAGATTCAGGGGTAAATTCACCCCTCCACTTT.

The CDR3 loop reads CASSVGGRISGANVLTF. The CDR3 nucleotides read TGTGCCAGCAGCGTAGGAGGGAGAATCTCTGGGGCCAACGTCCTGACTTTC. V is TRBV9 and J is TRBJ2-6; D is possibly TRBD2 (5 bases). Per germline, CDR1 SGDLS and CDR2 YYNGEE. Trimming shortened V by 0 bases and J by 0 bases, and 10 bases separated the two germline ends. This CDR3 contains 17 residues.

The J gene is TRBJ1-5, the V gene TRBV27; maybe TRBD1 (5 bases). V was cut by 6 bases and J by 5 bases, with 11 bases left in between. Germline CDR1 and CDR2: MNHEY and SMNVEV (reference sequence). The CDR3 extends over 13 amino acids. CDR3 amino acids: CASSPGPYQPQHF. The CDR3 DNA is TGTGCCAGCAGCCCAGGGCCCTATCAGCCCCAGCATTTT.

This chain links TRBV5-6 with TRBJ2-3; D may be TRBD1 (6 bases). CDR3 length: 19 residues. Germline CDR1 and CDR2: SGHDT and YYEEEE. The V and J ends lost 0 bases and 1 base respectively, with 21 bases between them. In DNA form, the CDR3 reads TGTGCCAGCAGCTTGGTAGTGGGGGCGAGGGGCCCTGGCACAGATACGCAGTATTTT. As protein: CASSLVVGARGPGTDTQYF. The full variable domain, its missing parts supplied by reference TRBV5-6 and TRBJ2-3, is DAGVTQSPTHLIKTRGQQVTLRCSPKSGHDTVSWYQQALGQGPQFIFQYYEEEERQRGNFPDRFSGHQFPNYSSELNVNALLLGDSALYLCASSLVVGARGPGTDTQYFGPGTRLTVL.

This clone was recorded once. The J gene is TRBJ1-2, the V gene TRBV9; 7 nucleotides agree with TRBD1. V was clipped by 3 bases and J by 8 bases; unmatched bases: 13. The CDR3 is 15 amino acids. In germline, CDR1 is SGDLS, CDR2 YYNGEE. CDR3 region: CASSADPTGTGGYTF. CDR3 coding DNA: TGTGCCAGCAGCGCAGACCCGACAGGGACGGGGGGCTACACCTTC.

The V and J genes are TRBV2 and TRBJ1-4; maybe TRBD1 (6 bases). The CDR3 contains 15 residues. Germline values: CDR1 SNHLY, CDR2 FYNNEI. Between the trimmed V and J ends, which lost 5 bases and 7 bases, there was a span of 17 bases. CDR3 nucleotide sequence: TGTGCCAGCAGTTACACAGGGCTGGGGAGTGAAAAACTGTTTTTT. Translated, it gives CASSYTGLGSEKLFF.